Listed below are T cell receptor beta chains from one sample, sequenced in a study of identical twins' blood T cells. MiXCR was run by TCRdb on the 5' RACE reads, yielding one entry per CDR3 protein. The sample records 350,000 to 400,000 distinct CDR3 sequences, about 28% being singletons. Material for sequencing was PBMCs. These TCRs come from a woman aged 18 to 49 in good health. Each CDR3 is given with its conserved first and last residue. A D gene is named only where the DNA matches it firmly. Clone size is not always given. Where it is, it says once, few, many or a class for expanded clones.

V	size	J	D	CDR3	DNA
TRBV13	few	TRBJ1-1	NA	CASSLIQRLSNTEAFF	TGTGCCAGCAGCTTAATCCAGAGATTATCGAACACTGAAGCTTTCTTT
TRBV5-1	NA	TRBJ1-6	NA	CASSLGGLITSPLHF	TGCGCCAGCAGCCTTGGGGGTCTAATCACTTCACCCCTCCACTTT
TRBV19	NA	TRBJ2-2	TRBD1	CATNNWDRGLSGELFF	TGTGCCACTAATAACTGGGACAGGGGGCTGTCCGGGGAGCTGTTTTTT
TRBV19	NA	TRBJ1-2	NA	CASSLDRISGYAF	TGTGCCAGTAGTCTGGACCGCATCTCCGGCTACGCCTTC
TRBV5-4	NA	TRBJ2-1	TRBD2	CASSRAGGSYNEQFF	TGTGCCAGCAGCCGCGCCGGGGGGTCCTACAATGAGCAGTTCTTC
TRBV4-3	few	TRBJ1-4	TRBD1	CASSPGQGEEKLFF	TGCGCCAGCAGCCCTGGACAGGGGGAGGAAAAACTGTTTTTT
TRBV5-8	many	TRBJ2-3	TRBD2	CASSVSGRADTQYF	TGTGCCAGCAGCGTTAGCGGGAGGGCAGATACGCAGTATTTT
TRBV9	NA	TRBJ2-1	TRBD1	CASSVGGRPTYNEQFF	TGTGCCAGCAGTGTAGGGGGCAGGCCCACCTACAATGAGCAGTTCTTC
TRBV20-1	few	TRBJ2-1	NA	CSARGGEVSYNEQFF	TGCAGTGCTAGAGGAGGGGAGGTCTCCTACAATGAGCAGTTCTTC
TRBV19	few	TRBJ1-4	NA	CASSPGALNEKLFF	TGTGCCAGTAGTCCCGGAGCACTTAATGAAAAACTGTTTTTT
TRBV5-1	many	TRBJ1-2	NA	CASSLKGEVFGYTF	TGCGCCAGCAGCTTGAAAGGGGAAGTTTTTGGCTACACCTTC
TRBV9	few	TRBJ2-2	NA	CASSVEGVNTGELFF	TGTGCCAGCAGCGTAGAAGGTGTGAACACCGGGGAGCTGTTTTTT
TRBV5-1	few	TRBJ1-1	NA	CASSLRGGDTEAFF	TGCGCCAGCAGCTTGCGGGGGGGTGACACTGAAGCTTTCTTT
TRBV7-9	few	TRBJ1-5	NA	CASRSDVQPQHF	TGTGCCAGCAGATCGGATGTTCAGCCCCAGCATTTT
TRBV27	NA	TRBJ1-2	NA	CASSPGANFNYGYTF	TGTGCCAGCAGTCCCGGGGCGAACTTTAACTATGGCTACACCTTC
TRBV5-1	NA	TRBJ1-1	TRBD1	CASSPQDRGKTEAFF	TGCGCCAGCAGCCCACAGGACAGGGGAAAAACTGAAGCTTTCTTT
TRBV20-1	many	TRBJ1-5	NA	CSAKPVGLDQPQHF	TGCAGTGCTAAGCCCGTCGGATTGGACCAGCCCCAGCATTTT
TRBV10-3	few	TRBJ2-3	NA	CAISEGLFTDTQYF	TGTGCCATCAGTGAGGGACTTTTCACAGATACGCAGTATTTT
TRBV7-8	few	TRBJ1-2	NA	CASSLGTGTSYGYTF	TGTGCCAGCAGCTTGGGTACAGGGACTTCCTATGGCTACACCTTC
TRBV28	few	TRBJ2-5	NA	CASSLGVTQYF	TGTGCCAGCAGTTTAGGGGTAACCCAGTACTTC
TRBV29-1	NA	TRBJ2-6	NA	CSVYSAGANVLTF	TGCAGCGTGTACAGTGCCGGGGCCAACGTCCTGACTTTC
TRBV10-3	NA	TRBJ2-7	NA	CAISPRDEQYF	TGTGCCATCAGTCCTCGAGACGAGCAGTACTTC
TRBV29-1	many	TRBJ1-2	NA	CSVAGGGYTF	TGCAGCGTTGCTGGCGGTGGCTACACCTTC
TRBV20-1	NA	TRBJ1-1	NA	CSAKSEMNTEAFF	TGCAGTGCTAAGAGCGAGATGAACACTGAAGCTTTCTTT
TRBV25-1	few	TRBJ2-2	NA	CASSEYKGTSGELFF	TGTGCCAGCAGTGAATATAAGGGGACATCCGGGGAGCTGTTTTTT